The 17 T cell receptor beta chains reported below all come from one sample, sequenced in a study of control samples from healthy donors and cancer patients. This table comes from immunoSEQ multiplex PCR, and its TCRdb copy is limited to in-frame clones, with some not included. The table includes approximately 100,000 clones, 75% to 95% detected once. The source material was blood. These receptors all stem from a woman between 18 and 29 years old in good health.

This clone appeared once. This rearrangement joins TRBV5-5 to TRBJ2-5; TRBD2 matches at 12 bases. Germline CDR1 SGHKS, CDR2 YYEKEE (reference sequence). V was pared by 4 bases and J by 4 bases, with 20 bases of the junction left unmatched. The CDR3 is made up of 20 amino acids. CDR3 residues: CASSMAWTSGVIRDGETQYF. CDR3 bases: TGTGCCAGCAGCATGGCGTGGACTAGCGGGGTAATACGTGATGGAGAGACCCAGTACTTC.

The rearrangement joins TRBV10-1 to TRBJ2-1; the D is unclear. The germline V gene has CDR1 WNHNN and CDR2 SYGVQD (reference sequence). Trimming shortened V by 3 bases and J by 5 bases, and 14 bases separated the two germline ends. The CDR3 totals 15 residues. The chain's CDR3 is CASSDDGLGHNEQFF. The CDR3 DNA follows: TGCGCCAGCAGTGATGACGGTCTGGGCCACAATGAGCAGTTCTTC.

CDR3 sequence reads: CSASPLGGGGGEKLFF. The CDR3, as DNA: TGCAGTGCTAGTCCTTTGGGAGGGGGCGGCGGTGAAAAACTGTTTTTT. The chain couples TRBV20-1 to TRBJ1-4, with 7 bases that match TRBD1. Germline trimming cut 3 bases from V and 7 bases from J; bases unmatched to any gene: 14. This CDR3 has 16 residues. CDR1 DFQATT and CDR2 SNEGSKA come from the germline V gene (reference sequence).

This rearrangement joins TRBV28 to TRBJ2-3; 10 bases align to TRBD2. Germline-derived CDR1 and CDR2 are MDHEN and SYDVKM. J gave up 1 base and V 5 bases, and 6 bases lay outside the gene matches. The CDR3 runs 16 residues. The DNA for the CDR3 is TGTGCCAGCAGTCAAAACGGACTAGCGGGCACAGATACGCAGTATTTT. Protein: CASSQNGLAGTDTQYF.

The table lists this clone with a count of one. The chain couples TRBV24-1 to TRBJ1-2; D is possibly TRBD1 (5 bases). This CDR3 region has 15 residues. The V gene's germline CDR1 is KGHDR and CDR2 SFDVKD. V was cut by 0 bases and J by 8 bases, with 15 bases left in between. The CDR3 DNA sequence: TGTGCCACCAGTGATTTGCCCCCCTCCGAGGGGGGCTACACCTTC. This encodes CATSDLPPSEGGYTF.

This clone occurred a few times. The gene calls are TRBV5-6 and TRBJ1-5, with D possibly being TRBD1 (6 bases). The V end lost 0 bases, the J end lost 0 bases, and 7 bases lay between the germline ends. Looked up from germline, CDR1 is SGHDT and CDR2 is YYEEEE. The CDR3 has 15 residues. The CDR3 DNA reads TGTGCCAGCAGCTTGGGACAGGCTAGCAATCAGCCCCAGCATTTT. Encoded protein: CASSLGQASNQPQHF.

The rearrangement links TRBV5-5 to TRBJ1-1; no firm D call. The V gene lost 0 bases and the J gene lost 1 base, with 7 bases spanning the gap. Germline V gene sequence: CDR1 SGHKS, CDR2 YYEKEE (reference sequence). The CDR3 has 14 amino acids. The CDR3 DNA sequence: TGTGCCAGCAGCTTGGGAACAGCGAACACTGAAGCTTTCTTT. This sequence encodes CASSLGTANTEAFF.

The rearrangement links TRBV5-1 to TRBJ2-7, with D perhaps matching TRBD1 (5 bases). The germline V gene has CDR1 SGHRS and CDR2 YFSETQ. The CDR3 has 13 amino acids. Deletions cut 5 bases from V and 4 bases from J, with 13 bases between. CDR3 DNA: TGCGCCAGCAGTAAGGACAACTCTTACGAGCAGTACTTC. As protein: CASSKDNSYEQYF.

The rearrangement uses TRBV29-1 and TRBJ1-1; D is perhaps TRBD1 (6 bases). The CDR3 contains 10 residues. V was clipped by 5 bases and J by 6 bases, with 7 bases between them. Germline values: CDR1 SQVTM, CDR2 ANQGSEA. CDR3 DNA: TGCAGCGTTTGGACAGCTGAAGCTTTCTTT. Translating gives CSVWTAEAFF. Filled out from reference TRBV29-1 and TRBJ1-1, the complete variable domain reads SAVISQKPSRDICQRGTSLTIQCQVDSQVTMMFWYRQQPGQSLTLIATANQGSEATYESGFVIDKFPISRPNLTFSTLTVSNMSPEDSSIYLCSVWTAEAFFGQGTRLTVV.

The rearrangement links TRBV19 to TRBJ2-1; 10 bases agree with TRBD2. V lost 3 bases, J lost 4 bases, and 18 bases stayed unmatched. From germline, CDR1 is LNHDA and CDR2 SQIVND (reference sequence). This CDR3 has 20 amino acids. The CDR3 nucleotides are TGTGCCAGTAGTATCTGGATGGTGATAGCGGGGGGAAGTGGATACAATGAGCAGTTCTTC. Translated: CASSIWMVIAGGSGYNEQFF.

The CDR3 reads CASSLVGPEQYF. The CDR3, as DNA: TGTGCCAGCAGCTTAGTAGGGCCTGAGCAGTACTTC. The chain has TRBV7-9 and TRBJ2-7; D is uncertain. Per germline, CDR1 SEHNR and CDR2 FQNEAQ (reference sequence). This CDR3 is built from 12 residues. V was pared by 1 base and J by 7 bases, with 8 bases between.

Points on this clone: The identical CDR3 is also encoded by other nucleotide sequences in the sample. The gene calls are TRBV2 and TRBJ2-7; no reliable D call. V was shortened by 1 base and J by 3 bases, with 1 base between the two germline ends. This CDR3 has 11 amino acids. CDR1 is SNHLY and CDR2 is FYNNEI in the germline V gene. The DNA of the CDR3 is TGTGCCAGCAGTGAAGGCTACGAGCAGTACTTC. This sequence encodes CASSEGYEQYF.

This clone was seen only once. The V gene is TRBV9, the J gene TRBJ1-2, with 9 bases matching TRBD1. From germline, CDR1 is SGDLS and CDR2 YYNGEE. Trimming at V came to 0 bases and at J to 2 bases, leaving 2 bases not matched to a gene. This CDR3 contains 15 residues. CDR3 amino acids: CASSVAGTGNYGYTF. The CDR3, as DNA: TGTGCCAGCAGCGTAGCCGGGACAGGGAACTATGGCTACACCTTC. The full variable domain, rest sourced from reference TRBV9 and TRBJ1-2, is DSGVTQTPKHLITATGQRVTLRCSPRSGDLSVYWYQQSLDQGLQFLIQYYNGEERAKGNILERFSAQQFPDLHSELNLSSLELGDSALYFCASSVAGTGNYGYTFGSGTRLTVV.

The chain employs TRBV6-5 and TRBJ1-1; D possibly corresponds to TRBD1 (5 bases). In germline, CDR1 is MNHEY, CDR2 SVGAGI. Trimming removed 6 bases at V and 1 base at J, with 12 bases between. This CDR3 spans 14 amino acids. The CDR3 bases are TGTGCCAGCAGACGGGTGGGGCGGAACACTGAAGCTTTCTTT. As protein: CASRRVGRNTEAFF.

V and J are TRBV6-6 and TRBJ2-3; D is unresolved. The CDR3 sequence is 14 residues long. The V gene's germline CDR1 is MNHNY and CDR2 SVGAGI (reference sequence). V was clipped by 0 bases and J by 6 bases, with 10 bases between them. The CDR3 region is CASSYSTPTDTQYF. Here the CDR3 DNA reads TGTGCCAGCAGTTACTCGACACCGACGGATACGCAGTATTTT.

This chain joins TRBV2 and TRBJ1-3, with a tentative D call TRBD1 (5 bases). Germline V gene lookup returns CDR1 SNHLY and CDR2 FYNNEI. This CDR3 is built from 14 residues. The V end lost 7 bases, the J end lost 3 bases, and 13 bases lay between the germline ends. CDR3 sequence: CASKSGRGGNTIYF. The CDR3 bases are TGTGCCAGCAAGTCGGGACGAGGTGGAAACACCATATATTTT.

About this clone: The sample carries other DNA sequences with the same CDR3. The chain combines TRBV7-9 with TRBJ2-5; 10 bases align to TRBD2. Germline-derived CDR1 and CDR2 are SEHNR and FQNEAQ (reference sequence). The junction had 8 bases not matched to a gene; V was cut back by 9 bases and J by 4 bases. CDR3 length: 14 amino acids. CDR3 DNA: TGTGCCAGTAGAGGACTAGCGGAGGGAGAGACCCAGTACTTC. The encoded protein is CASRGLAEGETQYF. Filled out from reference TRBV7-9 and TRBJ2-5, the complete variable domain reads DTGVSQNPRHKITKRGQNVTFRCDPISEHNRLYWYRQTLGQGPEFLTYFQNEAQLEKSRLLSDRFSAERPKGSFSTLEIQRTEQGDSAMYLCASRGLAEGETQYFGPGTRLLVL.